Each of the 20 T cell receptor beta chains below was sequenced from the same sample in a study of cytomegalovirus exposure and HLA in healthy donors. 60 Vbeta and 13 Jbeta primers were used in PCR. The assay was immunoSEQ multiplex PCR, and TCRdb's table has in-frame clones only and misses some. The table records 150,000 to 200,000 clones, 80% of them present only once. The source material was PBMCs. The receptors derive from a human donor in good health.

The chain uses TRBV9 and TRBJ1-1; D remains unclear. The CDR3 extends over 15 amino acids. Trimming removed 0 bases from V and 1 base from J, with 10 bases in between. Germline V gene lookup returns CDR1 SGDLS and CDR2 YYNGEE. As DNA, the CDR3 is TGTGCCAGCAGCGTAGCGTGGGAGCCGAACACTGAAGCTTTCTTT. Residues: CASSVAWEPNTEAFF. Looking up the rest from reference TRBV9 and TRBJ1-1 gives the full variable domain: DSGVTQTPKHLITATGQRVTLRCSPRSGDLSVYWYQQSLDQGLQFLIQYYNGEERAKGNILERFSAQQFPDLHSELNLSSLELGDSALYFCASSVAWEPNTEAFFGQGTRLTVV.

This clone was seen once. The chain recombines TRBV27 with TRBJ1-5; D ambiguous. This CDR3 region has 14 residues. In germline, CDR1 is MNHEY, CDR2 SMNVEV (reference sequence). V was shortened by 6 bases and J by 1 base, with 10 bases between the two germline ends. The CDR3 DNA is TGTGCCAGCAGCTCCCCTCGGAGCAATCAGCCCCAGCATTTT. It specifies CASSSPRSNQPQHF.

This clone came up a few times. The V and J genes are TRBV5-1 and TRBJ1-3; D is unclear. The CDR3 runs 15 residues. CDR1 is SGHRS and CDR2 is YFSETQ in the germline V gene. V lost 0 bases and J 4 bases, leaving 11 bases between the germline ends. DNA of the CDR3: TGCGCCAGCAGCTTGGGGCCGGGGTCCGGAAACACCATATATTTT. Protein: CASSLGPGSGNTIYF.

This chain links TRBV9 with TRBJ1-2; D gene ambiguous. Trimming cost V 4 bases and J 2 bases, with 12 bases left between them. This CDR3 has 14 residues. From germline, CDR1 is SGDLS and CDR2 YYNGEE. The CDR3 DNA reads TGTGCCAGCAGCCAACCAGAGGGAAACTATGGCTACACCTTC. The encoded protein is CASSQPEGNYGYTF. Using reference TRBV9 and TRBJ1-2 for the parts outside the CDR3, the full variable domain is DSGVTQTPKHLITATGQRVTLRCSPRSGDLSVYWYQQSLDQGLQFLIQYYNGEERAKGNILERFSAQQFPDLHSELNLSSLELGDSALYFCASSQPEGNYGYTFGSGTRLTVV.

The CDR3 reads CASTGWSRGQSEAFF. CDR3 bases: TGTGCCAGCACGGGTTGGTCCAGGGGTCAGTCAGAAGCTTTCTTT. The V and J genes are TRBV6-5 and TRBJ1-1; D is perhaps TRBD1 (6 bases). Trimming cost V 7 bases and J 8 bases, with 23 bases left between them. This CDR3 has 15 residues. Germline V CDR1 and CDR2: MNHEY, SVGAGI.

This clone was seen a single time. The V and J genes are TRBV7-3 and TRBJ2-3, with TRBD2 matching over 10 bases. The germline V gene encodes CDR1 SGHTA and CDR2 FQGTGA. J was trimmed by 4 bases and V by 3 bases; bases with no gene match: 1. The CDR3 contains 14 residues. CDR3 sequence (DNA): TGTGCCAGCAGCTTTAGCGGGGGGCCAGATACGCAGTATTTT. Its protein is CASSFSGGPDTQYF.

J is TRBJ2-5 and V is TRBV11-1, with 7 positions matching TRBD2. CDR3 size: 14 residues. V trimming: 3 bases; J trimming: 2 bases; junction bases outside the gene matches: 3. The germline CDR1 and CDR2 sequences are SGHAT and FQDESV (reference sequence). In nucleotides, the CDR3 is TGTGCCAGCAGCTTGGGGGGGGGTCAAGAGACCCAGTACTTC. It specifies CASSLGGGQETQYF.

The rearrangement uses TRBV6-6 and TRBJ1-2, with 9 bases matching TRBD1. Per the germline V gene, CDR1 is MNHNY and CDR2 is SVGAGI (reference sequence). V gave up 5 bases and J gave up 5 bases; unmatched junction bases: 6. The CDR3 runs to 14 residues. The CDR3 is CASSNTGGGYGYTF. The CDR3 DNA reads TGTGCCAGCAGTAACACAGGGGGCGGGTATGGCTACACCTTC.

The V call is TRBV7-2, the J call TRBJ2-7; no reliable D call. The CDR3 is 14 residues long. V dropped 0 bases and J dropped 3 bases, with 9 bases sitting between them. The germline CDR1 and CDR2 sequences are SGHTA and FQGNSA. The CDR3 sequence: CASSLALVVYEQYF. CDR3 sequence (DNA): TGTGCCAGCAGCTTAGCCTTAGTAGTCTACGAGCAGTACTTC.

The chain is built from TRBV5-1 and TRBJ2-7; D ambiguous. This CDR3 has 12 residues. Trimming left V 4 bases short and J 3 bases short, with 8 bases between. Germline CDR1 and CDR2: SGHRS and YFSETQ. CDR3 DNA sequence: TGCGCCAGCAGCGAGAACAGCTACGAGCAGTACTTC. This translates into CASSENSYEQYF.

In DNA, the CDR3 is TGTGCCAGCAGCACCCTAGAGGGACTAGCAGGGGAGACCCAGTACTTC. This codes for CASSTLEGLAGETQYF. This chain joins TRBV7-9 and TRBJ2-5; TRBD2 aligns across 9 bases. The CDR3 contains 16 residues. The V gene end was trimmed by 5 bases and the J gene end by 5 bases; junction bases not matched to a gene: 12. Germline V gene data show CDR1 as SEHNR and CDR2 as FQNEAQ (reference sequence).

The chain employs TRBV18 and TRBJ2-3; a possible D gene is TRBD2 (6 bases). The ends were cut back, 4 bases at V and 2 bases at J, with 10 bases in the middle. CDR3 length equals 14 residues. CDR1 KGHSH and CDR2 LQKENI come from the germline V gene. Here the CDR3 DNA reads TGTGCCAGCTCACAGACGGACTACACAGATACGCAGTATTTT. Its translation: CASSQTDYTDTQYF.

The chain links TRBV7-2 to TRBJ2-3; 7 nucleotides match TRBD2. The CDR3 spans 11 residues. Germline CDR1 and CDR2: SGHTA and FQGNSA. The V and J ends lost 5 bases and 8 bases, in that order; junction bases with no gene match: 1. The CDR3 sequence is CASSPGGTQYF. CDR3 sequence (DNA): TGTGCCAGCAGCCCGGGGGGTACGCAGTATTTT.

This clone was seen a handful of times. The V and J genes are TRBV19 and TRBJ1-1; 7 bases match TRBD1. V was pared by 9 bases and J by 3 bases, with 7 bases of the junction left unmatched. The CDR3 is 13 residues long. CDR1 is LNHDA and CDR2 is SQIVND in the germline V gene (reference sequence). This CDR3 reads CASKTGVYTEAFF. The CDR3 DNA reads TGTGCCAGCAAAACAGGGGTGTACACTGAAGCTTTCTTT.

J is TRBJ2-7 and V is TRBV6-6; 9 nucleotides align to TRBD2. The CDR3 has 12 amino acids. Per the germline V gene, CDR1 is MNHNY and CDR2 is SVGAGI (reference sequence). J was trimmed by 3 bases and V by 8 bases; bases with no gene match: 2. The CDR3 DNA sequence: TGTGCCAGCCGGACTAGCGACTACGAGCAGTACTTC. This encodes CASRTSDYEQYF.

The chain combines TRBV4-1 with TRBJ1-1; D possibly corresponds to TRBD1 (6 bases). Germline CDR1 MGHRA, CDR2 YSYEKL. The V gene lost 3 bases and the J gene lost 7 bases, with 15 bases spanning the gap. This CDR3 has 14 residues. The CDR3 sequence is CASSQPLQGFEAFF. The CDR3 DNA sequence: TGCGCCAGCAGCCAGCCTCTCCAGGGGTTTGAAGCTTTCTTT.

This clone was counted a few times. In DNA form, the CDR3 reads TGCGCCAGCAGCTCTCAGGGGGTTCCCTCCTACAATGAGCAGTTCTTC. This codes for CASSSQGVPSYNEQFF. The chain uses TRBV5-1 and TRBJ2-1; 7 bases map to TRBD1. Germline values: CDR1 SGHRS, CDR2 YFSETQ. The CDR3 loop spans 16 amino acids. The junction had 6 bases not matched to a gene; V was cut back by 3 bases and J by 0 bases. Drawing the rest from reference TRBV5-1 and TRBJ2-1, the complete variable domain is KAGVTQTPRYLIKTRGQQVTLSCSPISGHRSVSWYQQTPGQGLQFLFEYFSETQRNKGNFPGRFSGRQFSNSRSEMNVSTLELGDSALYLCASSSQGVPSYNEQFFGPGTRLTVL.

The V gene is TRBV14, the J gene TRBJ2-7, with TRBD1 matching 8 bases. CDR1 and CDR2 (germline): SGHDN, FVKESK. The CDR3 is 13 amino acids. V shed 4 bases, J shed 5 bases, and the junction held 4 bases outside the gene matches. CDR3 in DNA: TGTGCCAGCAGCCCGGACAGGGTAAACGAGCAGTACTTC. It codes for CASSPDRVNEQYF.

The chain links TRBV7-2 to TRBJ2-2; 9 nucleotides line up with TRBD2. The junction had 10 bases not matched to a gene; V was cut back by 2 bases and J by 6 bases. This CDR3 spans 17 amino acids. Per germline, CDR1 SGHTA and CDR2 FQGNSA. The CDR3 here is CASSLFGGGAWAGELFF. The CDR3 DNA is TGTGCCAGCAGCTTATTTGGCGGGGGGGCCTGGGCCGGGGAGCTGTTTTTT.

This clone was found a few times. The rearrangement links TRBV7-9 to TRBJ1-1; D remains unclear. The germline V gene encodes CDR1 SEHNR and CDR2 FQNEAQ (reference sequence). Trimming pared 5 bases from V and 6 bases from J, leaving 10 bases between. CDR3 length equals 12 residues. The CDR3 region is CASSPPFAEAFF. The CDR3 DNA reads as TGTGCCAGCAGCCCTCCCTTTGCTGAAGCTTTCTTT.